Below, 26 T cell receptor beta chains from the same sample are listed, as sequenced in a study of cytomegalovirus exposure and HLA in healthy donors. Primers: 60 Vbeta forward and 13 Jbeta reverse. Produced via immunoSEQ multiplex PCR; TCRdb's table is partial and in-frame only. The top ten hold around 10% of the sample, which has 100,000 to 150,000 clones, 80% seen once. Sequencing used PBMCs. Receptors were obtained from a young man in good health and CMV-seropositive.

The genes are TRBV6-6 and TRBJ1-5; 8 bases agree with TRBD1. The CDR3 is made up of 14 amino acids. In germline, CDR1 is MNHNY, CDR2 SVGAGI (reference sequence). V lost 2 bases and J lost 7; bases outside the gene matches: 4. The CDR3 DNA reads as TGTGCCAGCAGTTACGGGACAGGTCACCAGCCCCAGCATTTT. This translates into CASSYGTGHQPQHF.

The genes are TRBV7-8 and TRBJ1-6; D gene unclear. V was pared by 1 base and J by 1 base, with 11 bases between. This CDR3 is 17 amino acids long. CDR1 is SGHVS, CDR2 FQNEAQ, per germline. The CDR3 DNA follows: TGTGCCAGCAGCTTAGGATTTGACGGGTCCTATAATTCACCCCTCCACTTT. Its translation is CASSLGFDGSYNSPLHF.

The genes are TRBV5-1 and TRBJ1-2; 8 nucleotides align to TRBD1. With V trimmed by 5 bases and J by 2 bases, 5 bases remained unmatched. The CDR3 has 14 residues. Per the germline V gene, CDR1 is SGHRS and CDR2 is YFSETQ. As DNA, the CDR3 is TGCGCCAGCAGTGGACAGGGAAGGAACTATGGCTACACCTTC. Its translation is CASSGQGRNYGYTF. The entire variable domain, with the rest obtained from reference TRBV5-1 and TRBJ1-2, is as follows: KAGVTQTPRYLIKTRGQQVTLSCSPISGHRSVSWYQQTPGQGLQFLFEYFSETQRNKGNFPGRFSGRQFSNSRSEMNVSTLELGDSALYLCASSGQGRNYGYTFGSGTRLTVV.

The CDR3: CASSLAATQQFF. The CDR3 region has the DNA TGTGCCAGCAGCTTGGCGGCGACTCAGCAGTTCTTC. The J gene is TRBJ2-1, the V gene TRBV5-8; D is unclear. Trimming took 0 bases from V and 11 from J, leaving 9 bases between them. This CDR3 is built from 12 residues. Germline CDR1 is SGHTS and CDR2 is YDEGEE. Drawing the rest from reference TRBV5-8 and TRBJ2-1, the complete variable domain is EAGVTQSPTHLIKTRGQQATLRCSPISGHTSVYWYQQALGLGLQFLLWYDEGEERNRGNFPPRFSGRQFPNYSSELNVNALELEDSALYLCASSLAATQQFFGPGTRLTVL.

V and J are TRBV6-1 and TRBJ1-2; D uncertain. The CDR3 is 15 amino acids. The germline CDR1 and CDR2 sequences are MNHNS and SASEGT. Between the trimmed V and J ends, which lost 4 bases and 0 bases, there was a span of 12 bases. The CDR3 here is CASSAEAWANYGYTF. The CDR3 DNA reads as TGTGCCAGCAGTGCAGAAGCGTGGGCTAACTATGGCTACACCTTC.

This rearrangement joins TRBV7-6 to TRBJ2-1; 7 nucleotides line up with TRBD1. V lost 4 bases, J lost 6 bases, and 0 bases stayed unmatched. The CDR3 sequence is 12 residues long. CDR1 SGHVS and CDR2 FNYEAQ come from the germline V gene. The CDR3 protein is CASSYRGNEQFF. Here the CDR3 DNA reads TGTGCCAGCAGCTACAGGGGCAATGAGCAGTTCTTC.

The genes are TRBV2 and TRBJ2-1; the D gene is possibly TRBD2 (5 bases). Germline CDR1 SNHLY, CDR2 FYNNEI. With 10 bases removed from V and 8 bases from J, the gap between germline ends came to 12 bases. This CDR3 has 11 amino acids. CDR3 loop: CATPSGDEQFF. CDR3 in DNA: TGTGCCACCCCGTCCGGGGATGAGCAGTTCTTC.

This clone was counted once. The DNA of the CDR3 is TGTGCCAGCAGCTTAGGGGAACAGGCCAATGAGCAGTTCTTC. Its translation is CASSLGEQANEQFF. The chain combines TRBV7-6 with TRBJ2-1; TRBD1 might be the D (5 bases). The V and J ends lost 1 base and 6 bases respectively, with 10 bases between them. The CDR3 consists of 14 residues. CDR1 is SGHVS and CDR2 is FNYEAQ in the germline V gene.

This clone has only a few counts. V is TRBV2 and J is TRBJ2-7; 7 nucleotides align to TRBD1. The CDR3 has 14 residues. V lost 6 bases, J lost 3 bases, and 8 bases stayed unmatched. The V gene's germline CDR1 is SNHLY and CDR2 FYNNEI. This CDR3 is CASSDPGQNYEQYF. In DNA, the CDR3 is TGTGCCAGCAGCGATCCGGGACAGAACTACGAGCAGTACTTC.

This clone was seen a handful of times. The chain is built from TRBV18 and TRBJ2-7; 10 bases line up with TRBD1. Trimming cost V 3 bases and J 9 bases; bases outside gene matches: 8. The germline V gene has CDR1 KGHSH and CDR2 LQKENI. The CDR3 totals 14 residues. CDR3: CASSPGTGDELQYF. Here the CDR3 DNA reads TGTGCCAGCTCACCCGGGACAGGGGACGAATTGCAGTACTTC.

J is TRBJ2-7 and V is TRBV7-8; D remains ambiguous. Per germline, CDR1 SGHVS and CDR2 FQNEAQ. The CDR3 spans 13 residues. Trimming removed 5 bases at V and 0 bases at J, with 8 bases between. The CDR3: CASSNTFSYEQYF. The CDR3 nucleotides read TGTGCCAGCAGCAACACGTTCTCCTACGAGCAGTACTTC.

The chain combines TRBV6-1 with TRBJ1-1; tentatively, D is TRBD1 (6 bases). V gave up 6 bases and J gave up 8 bases, with 13 bases separating them. The CDR3 length is 12 residues. Germline loops: CDR1 MNHNS, CDR2 SASEGT. CDR3 nucleotides: TGTGCCAGCAGCCACGGGACACTCGAAGCTTTCTTT. This encodes CASSHGTLEAFF.

J is TRBJ1-1 and V is TRBV6-6; D ambiguous. The CDR3 spans 13 residues. Trimming took off 6 bases at V and 7 bases at J, with 15 bases between the two ends. In germline, CDR1 is MNHNY, CDR2 SVGAGI (reference sequence). The CDR3 sequence: CASRSGGRGEAFF. CDR3 sequence (DNA): TGTGCCAGCAGATCGGGCGGGCGGGGTGAAGCTTTCTTT.

This clone was seen only a few times. The chain has TRBV5-4 and TRBJ2-2; TRBD2 might be the D (5 bases). The germline gives CDR1 SGHNT, CDR2 YYREEE (reference sequence). The CDR3 runs to 14 residues. The V end lost 7 bases, the J end lost 4 bases, and 14 bases lay between the germline ends. The chain's CDR3 is CASSEAGGTGELFF. Written as DNA, the CDR3 is TGTGCCAGCTCCGAGGCCGGAGGCACCGGGGAGCTGTTTTTT.

The chain is built from TRBV7-3 and TRBJ2-3; TRBD1 is a possible D gene (6 bases). The CDR3 has 14 amino acids. V was clipped by 6 bases and J by 2 bases, with 12 bases between them. Germline V CDR1 and CDR2: SGHTA, FQGTGA. The CDR3 region has the DNA TGTGCCAGCAGTTCGGACAGAGACACAGATACGCAGTATTTT. Residues: CASSSDRDTDTQYF.

This clone was observed once. The chain employs TRBV6-5 and TRBJ2-4; perhaps TRBD1 as D (6 bases). Trimming shortened V by 4 bases and J by 6 bases, and 13 bases separated the two germline ends. CDR1 is MNHEY, CDR2 SVGAGI, per germline. This CDR3 has 14 amino acids. The CDR3 DNA reads TGTGCCAGCAGTTCCCCTACAGGGCCAAACATTCAGTACTTC. This sequence encodes CASSSPTGPNIQYF.

There are a few counts of this clone. This sequence joins TRBV27 and TRBJ1-1; D not certain. The V end lost 6 bases, the J end lost 2 bases, and 13 bases lay between the germline ends. CDR1 and CDR2 from the germline V gene are MNHEY and SMNVEV (reference sequence). This CDR3 spans 14 amino acids. In nucleotides, the CDR3 is TGTGCCAGCAGCCTAGGACTAGCTAACACTGAAGCTTTCTTT. Its protein product is CASSLGLANTEAFF.

The rearrangement uses TRBV18 and TRBJ2-5; 11 bases match TRBD1. The V and J ends lost 10 bases and 0 bases, in that order; junction bases with no gene match: 13. The CDR3 sequence is 17 residues long. Germline V gives CDR1 KGHSH, CDR2 LQKENI. CDR3 amino acids: CAKHTISGQGDQETQYF. The DNA of the CDR3 is TGTGCCAAACATACCATCTCGGGACAGGGGGACCAAGAGACCCAGTACTTC.

The V gene is TRBV12-5, the J gene TRBJ2-2; tentative D call: TRBD1 (6 bases). This CDR3 region has 16 residues. V was shortened by 4 bases and J by 0 bases, with 12 bases between the two germline ends. The germline gives CDR1 LGHNT, CDR2 FRNRAP. Here the CDR3 reads CASGSPRGANTGELFF. The CDR3 DNA reads as TGTGCTAGTGGTTCCCCCAGGGGAGCGAACACCGGGGAGCTGTTTTTT.

The gene calls are TRBV7-9 and TRBJ2-7; 7 bases map to TRBD1. From germline, CDR1 is SEHNR and CDR2 FQNEAQ (reference sequence). The CDR3 spans 14 residues. The ends lost 4 bases at V and 2 bases at J; junction bases unmatched: 5. As DNA, the CDR3 is TGTGCCAGCAGCTCGACAGGGCCTGCCTACGAGCAGTACTTC. It codes for CASSSTGPAYEQYF.

This chain joins TRBV7-8 and TRBJ1-5; 7 bases agree with TRBD1. Germline CDR1 is SGHVS and CDR2 is FQNEAQ. The trim removed 5 bases at V and 2 bases at J, leaving 9 bases unmatched. This CDR3 region has 16 residues. The CDR3 sequence: CASSQRQGMGNQPQHF. CDR3 DNA: TGTGCCAGCAGCCAGAGACAGGGTATGGGCAATCAGCCCCAGCATTTT. The full variable domain, with the rest looked up from reference TRBV7-8 and TRBJ1-5, is GAGVSQSPRYKVAKRGQDVALRCDPISGHVSLFWYQQALGQGPEFLTYFQNEAQLDKSGLPSDRFFAERPEGSVSTLKIQRTQQEDSAVYLCASSQRQGMGNQPQHFGDGTRLSIL.

V usage is TRBV15 and J usage is TRBJ2-2; tentative D call: TRBD2 (5 bases). The germline gives CDR1 LNHNV, CDR2 YYDKDF (reference sequence). There are 13 residues in the CDR3. Trimming stripped 5 bases from V and 6 bases from J, with 10 bases between. The CDR3 DNA reads TGTGCCACCAGCCTCCACGGGGCCGGGGAGCTGTTTTTT. It is translated as CATSLHGAGELFF.

The gene calls are TRBV27 and TRBJ1-2; D is uncertain. The CDR3 covers 11 residues. The V gene's germline CDR1 is MNHEY and CDR2 SMNVEV (reference sequence). V lost 6 bases, J lost 1 base, and 3 bases lay in between. The CDR3 protein is CASRSNYGYTF. The CDR3 DNA is TGTGCCAGCAGGAGTAACTATGGCTACACCTTC.

CDR3 loop: CASSETRGRELFF. CDR3 sequence (DNA): TGTGCCAGCAGCGAAACCAGGGGGCGGGAGCTGTTTTTT. The rearrangement links TRBV11-3 to TRBJ2-2, with 8 nucleotides matching TRBD1. Per the germline V gene, CDR1 is SGHNT and CDR2 is YENEEA. The CDR3 spans 13 residues. The ends lost 5 bases at V and 9 bases at J; junction bases unmatched: 5.

The rearrangement links TRBV30 to TRBJ1-1; D possibly corresponds to TRBD1 (6 bases). Germline loops: CDR1 GTSNPN, CDR2 SVGIG (reference sequence). The CDR3 is 14 amino acids. The V end was cut by 4 bases, the J end by 3 bases, with 15 bases between. CDR3 region: CAWKGDSFYTEAFF. The CDR3 DNA follows: TGTGCCTGGAAGGGGGATTCCTTTTACACTGAAGCTTTCTTT.

For the CDR3, the DNA is TGTGCCAGCTCACACGGGACAGGCGCTTCCTCTGGGGCCAACGTCCTGACTTTC. Amino acids: CASSHGTGASSGANVLTF. The chain employs TRBV18 and TRBJ2-6; the match to TRBD1 covers 8 bases. V shed 4 bases, J shed 0 bases, and the junction held 8 bases outside the gene matches. The CDR3 spans 18 residues. Germline V CDR1 and CDR2: KGHSH, LQKENI.